These 25 T cell receptor beta chains came from one sample sequenced in a study of T cells in Graves' hyperthyroidism and ophthalmopathy. RNA transcripts yielded amplified TCR beta CDR3 regions. Initially, a first-round RT-PCR of the TCR CDR3 employed the HTBI primer set. TCRdb passed the multiplex PCR reads through MiXCR, listing each CDR3 protein once. The profile shows some 510,000 distinct CDR3 sequences, around 42% of them singletons. The sequenced sample consisted of peripheral blood or thyroid tissue (not recorded which). The receptors derive from a woman younger than 30 with Graves' hyperthyroidism.

The V and J genes are TRBV7-2 and TRBJ2-2; D unclear. The CDR3 totals 15 residues. Germline V gene sequence: CDR1 SGHTA, CDR2 FQGNSA. V was trimmed by 5 bases and J by 0 bases, leaving 10 bases between them. CDR3 in amino acids: CASSRASANTGELFF. The CDR3 DNA sequence: TGTGCCAGCAGCCGAGCGTCCGCGAACACCGGGGAGCTGTTTTTT.

In this sample, this clonotype turned up many times. This chain connects TRBV15 to TRBJ1-5, with TRBD1 identical over 8 bases. Germline V gene data show CDR1 as LNHNV and CDR2 as YYDKDF (reference sequence). This CDR3 has 17 amino acids. Trimming cost V 5 bases and J 0 bases; bases outside gene matches: 9. This CDR3 is CATSPGTGAYSNQPQHF. CDR3 bases: TGTGCCACCAGCCCTGGGACAGGTGCCTATAGCAATCAGCCCCAGCATTTT.

Ten or more counts support this clonotype. The chain links TRBV15 to TRBJ1-5; TRBD1 matches at 9 bases. The length of the CDR3 is 13 residues. Trimming cost V 8 bases and J 5 bases; bases outside gene matches: 4. Germline loops: CDR1 LNHNV, CDR2 YYDKDF (reference sequence). The CDR3 region is CATGQGSYQPQHF. CDR3 nucleotide sequence: TGTGCCACCGGACAGGGGTCCTATCAGCCCCAGCATTTT.

This clonotype showed up many times. The chain employs TRBV20-1 and TRBJ2-5; D is perhaps TRBD1 (5 bases). The germline V and J ends were trimmed by 3 bases and 1 base, with 6 bases remaining between them. The germline V gene has CDR1 DFQATT and CDR2 SNEGSKA (reference sequence). This CDR3 has 12 residues. CDR3 protein: CSARQGQETQYF. The CDR3, as DNA: TGCAGTGCTAGGCAGGGCCAAGAGACCCAGTACTTC.

Concerning this clonotype itself: The conserved final phenylalanine or tryptophan is absent from the CDR3, which likely points to a read error. The chain recombines TRBV7-6 with TRBJ1-1; D gene ambiguous. Looked up from germline, CDR1 is SGHVS and CDR2 is FNYEAQ. The CDR3 runs 14 residues. Between the trimmed V and J ends, which lost 6 bases and 2 bases, there was a span of 13 bases. CDR3 nucleotides: TGTGCCAGCAGAGTAGGCCCCACCAACACTGAAGCTTTCCAT. This gives the protein CASRVGPTNTEAFH.

V gene TRBV29-1 combines with J gene TRBJ2-2; 7 positions match TRBD2. The CDR3 has 19 residues. The V gene end was trimmed by 1 base and the J gene end by 1 base; junction bases not matched to a gene: 15. The germline V gene has CDR1 SQVTM and CDR2 ANQGSEA. The CDR3 loop reads CSVEARLGEGQRNTGELFF. The DNA of the CDR3 is TGCAGCGTTGAAGCCCGGCTCGGGGAGGGGCAGCGGAACACCGGGGAGCTGTTTTTT.

This clonotype has ten or more counts. This CDR3 is CASSYMSGQETQYF. The CDR3 bases are TGTGCCAGCAGTTACATGTCAGGACAAGAGACCCAGTACTTC. This chain links TRBV6-5 with TRBJ2-5; D gene unclear. This CDR3 comprises 14 residues. Germline V gene lookup returns CDR1 MNHEY and CDR2 SVGAGI. Trimming stripped 2 bases from V and 2 bases from J, with 9 bases between.

This clonotype came up many times. This sequence joins TRBV7-2 and TRBJ1-2; no definite D call. CDR1 is SGHTA and CDR2 is FQGNSA in the germline V gene. V was shortened by 6 bases and J by 3 bases, with 8 bases between the two germline ends. This CDR3 region has 12 residues. The CDR3 DNA reads as TGTGCCAGCAGTAACACTCACTATGGCTACACCTTC. Protein product: CASSNTHYGYTF.

Only one count was recorded for this clonotype. A much bigger clone sits one base away, suggesting this may be a read error. The V and J genes are TRBV10-2 and TRBJ1-1; 8 bases match TRBD1. V shed 9 bases and J 4 bases; nucleotides not matched to a gene: 10. This CDR3 is 14 amino acids long. Germline CDR1 WSHSY, CDR2 SAAADI. Here the CDR3 reads CARIKDRGGTEAFF. The CDR3 DNA is TGCGCCAGGATCAAAGACAGGGGAGGCACTGAAGCTTTCTTT.

The gene calls are TRBV10-3 and TRBJ2-7; 7 bases line up with TRBD1. The CDR3 has 14 amino acids. Trimming removed 6 bases from V and 0 bases from J; junction bases left unmatched: 5. Germline assignment: CDR1 ENHRY and CDR2 SYGVKD. The DNA of the CDR3 is TGTGCCATCAGCACCGGGACAGCCTCCTACGAGCAGTACTTC. Translation: CAISTGTASYEQYF.

This clonotype was counted only a few times. The V and J genes are TRBV20-1 and TRBJ1-2; D ambiguous. Trimming removed 0 bases at V and 6 bases at J, with 17 bases between. The V gene's germline CDR1 is DFQATT and CDR2 SNEGSKA (reference sequence). This CDR3 spans 15 amino acids. This chain's CDR3 is CSARDPHEPHDGYTF. The CDR3 DNA is TGCAGTGCTAGAGATCCCCATGAGCCACACGATGGCTACACCTTC.

J is TRBJ1-6 and V is TRBV2, with TRBD1 identical over 7 bases. Germline-derived CDR1 and CDR2 are SNHLY and FYNNEI. The CDR3 runs to 15 residues. V was clipped by 6 bases and J by 6 bases; unmatched bases: 8. The CDR3 reads CASSLVTGVNSPLHF. Here the CDR3 DNA reads TGTGCCAGCAGCTTGGTAACAGGGGTTAATTCACCCCTCCACTTT.

Remarks on this clonotype: This likely comes from a read error, as the CDR3 has no conserved phenylalanine or tryptophan at its end. This chain connects TRBV10-3 to TRBJ1-1, with D tentatively TRBD1 (5 bases). Germline V gene data show CDR1 as ENHRY and CDR2 as SYGVKD. V gave up 4 bases and J gave up 11 bases, with 8 bases separating them. The CDR3 is 10 amino acids. The CDR3 region has the DNA TGTGCCATCAGTGTGAGACAGGCTTTCCTT. Protein product: CAISVRQAFL.

V is TRBV10-1 and J is TRBJ1-2; 9 bases are shared with TRBD1. Germline CDR1 is WNHNN and CDR2 is SYGVQD (reference sequence). Trimming removed 0 bases from V and 8 bases from J; junction bases left unmatched: 7. The CDR3 covers 15 residues. The CDR3 coding sequence is TGCGCCAGCAGTGAGTCTCGGACAGGGGTATTAGGCTACACCTTC. It encodes CASSESRTGVLGYTF.

This chain links TRBV5-1 with TRBJ1-1, with a weak D call TRBD1 (6 bases). Trimming shortened V by 6 bases and J by 1 base, and 13 bases separated the two germline ends. Germline CDR1 and CDR2: SGHRS and YFSETQ. The CDR3 runs 14 residues. CDR3 residues: CASTQGQENTEAFF. The CDR3 DNA reads as TGCGCCAGCACCCAGGGGCAGGAGAACACTGAAGCTTTCTTT.

Points on this clonotype: Since a much larger clone is just one base distant, this may be a read error. V and J are TRBV7-7 and TRBJ2-2, with D hard to call. This CDR3 has 12 amino acids. In germline, CDR1 is SSHAT, CDR2 FNYEAQ (reference sequence). CDR3 DNA: TGTGCTAGCAGCCCAGCAGGTGGGGAGCTGTTTTTT. It yields the protein CASSPAGGELFF.

Concerning this clonotype: A much larger clone lies one base from this, so it may be a read error. The chain links TRBV10-3 to TRBJ1-4; 9 bases agree with TRBD1. Germline V lookup: CDR1 ENHRY, CDR2 SYGVKD. J lost 5 bases, V lost 10 bases, and 5 bases had no gene match. This CDR3 is 13 amino acids long. The CDR3 DNA is TGTGCCAGCAGGGACAGGGAAAATGAAAAACTGTTTTTT. Its protein is CASRDRENEKLFF.

As regards this clonotype: The germline gene is not matched at one end of the junction; a read error may be the cause. The chain couples TRBV25-1 to TRBJ2-7; perhaps D is TRBD1 or TRBD2 (6 bases each). Germline V gives CDR1 MGHDK, CDR2 SYGVNS. The CDR3 is 16 amino acids. CDR3 nucleotides: TGCGCCAGCAGTGAATTGGCTAGCGACAGGTGGGACGAGCAGTACTTC. The encoded protein is CASSELASDRWDEQYF.

This sequence joins TRBV11-3 and TRBJ1-2; 12 bases are a match to TRBD1. The CDR3 sequence is 15 residues long. Germline V gene lookup returns CDR1 SGHNT and CDR2 YENEEA. The ends lost 5 bases at V and 4 bases at J; junction bases unmatched: 5. The CDR3 sequence is CASSLGTGGRYGYTF. CDR3 in DNA: TGTGCCAGCAGCCTCGGGACAGGGGGCCGCTATGGCTACACCTTC.

The gene calls are TRBV24-1 and TRBJ2-2; TRBD1 matches at 8 bases. Germline trimming cut 0 bases from V and 5 bases from J; bases unmatched to any gene: 4. The CDR3 runs to 16 residues. Germline-derived CDR1 and CDR2 are KGHDR and SFDVKD. The CDR3 loop is CATSDLLGQGTGELFF. DNA of the CDR3: TGTGCCACCAGTGATTTGCTCGGACAGGGAACCGGGGAGCTGTTTTTT.

This chain uses TRBV20-1 with TRBJ1-4; no definite D call. The ends were cut back, 2 bases at V and 3 bases at J, with 4 bases in the middle. The CDR3 extends over 12 amino acids. Germline CDR1 and CDR2: DFQATT and SNEGSKA (reference sequence). CDR3 loop: CSARPPNEKLFF. For the CDR3, the DNA is TGCAGTGCTAGACCGCCTAATGAAAAACTGTTTTTT.

Only a few counts were recorded for this clonotype. The V gene is TRBV14, the J gene TRBJ2-7; no definite D call. The CDR3 consists of 14 residues. Germline assignment: CDR1 SGHDN and CDR2 FVKESK. Between the trimmed V and J ends, which lost 1 base and 2 bases, there was a span of 9 bases. The DNA for the CDR3 is TGTGCCAGCAGCCAAGCGGACGGAACCTACGAGCAGTACTTC. Encoded protein: CASSQADGTYEQYF. Combining the CDR3 with reference TRBV14 and TRBJ2-7 gives the whole variable domain EAGVTQFPSHSVIEKGQTVTLRCDPISGHDNLYWYRRVMGKEIKFLLHFVKESKQDESGMPNNRFLAERTGGTYSTLKVQPAELEDSGVYFCASSQADGTYEQYFGPGTRLTVT.

The V gene is TRBV24-1, the J gene TRBJ1-2, with D perhaps matching TRBD1 (6 bases). Germline-derived CDR1 and CDR2 are KGHDR and SFDVKD. Trimming left V 12 bases short and J 2 bases short, with 12 bases between. The CDR3 has 12 amino acids. CDR3 in amino acids: CAPGQLNYGYTF. The CDR3 DNA is TGTGCCCCAGGACAGCTGAACTATGGCTACACCTTC.

This chain joins TRBV2 and TRBJ1-1, with D possibly being TRBD1 (6 bases). This CDR3 has 15 amino acids. Germline CDR1 is SNHLY and CDR2 is FYNNEI. The germline V and J ends were trimmed by 5 bases and 1 base, with 14 bases remaining between them. The CDR3 reads CASSSRQDRNTEAFF. The CDR3 DNA reads TGTGCCAGCAGTTCCCGACAGGACAGGAACACTGAAGCTTTCTTT.

The rearrangement joins TRBV13 to TRBJ2-7, with D tentatively TRBD1 (6 bases). This CDR3 spans 15 amino acids. Between the trimmed V and J ends, which lost 2 bases and 2 bases, there was a span of 13 bases. The germline V gene has CDR1 PRHDT and CDR2 FYEKMQ (reference sequence). The CDR3 sequence is CASSLFSGETYEQYF. DNA for the CDR3: TGTGCCAGCAGCTTATTCTCAGGGGAAACCTACGAGCAGTACTTC.